Each of the 32 T cell receptor beta chains below was sequenced from the same sample in a study of blood T cell repertoires in COVID-19. The method was immunoSEQ multiplex PCR; TCRdb's version includes in-frame clones alone and lacks a portion of them. This sample yields about 230,000 clones, of which roughly 80% are seen a single time; about 2.5% belongs to the top ten. Sequencing was done on a sample of peripheral blood. Receptors originate from a woman aged 70-85 years with active or convalescent COVID-19.

This clone occurred once. This chain connects TRBV5-6 to TRBJ2-1; TRBD1 aligns across 9 bases. This CDR3 is built from 16 residues. Per the germline V gene, CDR1 is SGHDT and CDR2 is YYEEEE. With V trimmed by 4 bases and J by 6 bases, 11 bases remained unmatched. As DNA, the CDR3 is TGTGCCAGCAGCCTGGACCCCGGGACAGGGTCCAATGAGCAGTTCTTC. Its protein is CASSLDPGTGSNEQFF.

The V call is TRBV10-2, the J call TRBJ1-3; perhaps TRBD1 as D (6 bases). The CDR3 has 13 residues. Trimming took 8 bases from V and 2 from J, leaving 10 bases between them. CDR1 is WSHSY and CDR2 is SAAADI in the germline V gene. The chain's CDR3 is CASSQGTGNTIYF. The CDR3 DNA follows: TGCGCCAGCTCCCAGGGGACTGGAAACACCATATATTTT.

The chain joins TRBV5-6 to TRBJ2-7; the D is unclear. The V end was cut by 2 bases, the J end by 7 bases, with 7 bases between. From germline, CDR1 is SGHDT and CDR2 YYEEEE. This CDR3 spans 11 amino acids. As DNA, the CDR3 is TGTGCCAGCAGCTTTACCAGTGAGCAGTACTTC. Its protein is CASSFTSEQYF. Supplemented by reference TRBV5-6 and TRBJ2-7, the full variable domain reads DAGVTQSPTHLIKTRGQQVTLRCSPKSGHDTVSWYQQALGQGPQFIFQYYEEEERQRGNFPDRFSGHQFPNYSSELNVNALLLGDSALYLCASSFTSEQYFGPGTRLTVT.

The CDR3 DNA reads TGTGCCAGCAGCTTAGTCCAGGGGCGGGAAGAGACCCAGTACTTC. It codes for CASSLVQGREETQYF. The chain recombines TRBV11-2 with TRBJ2-5; possible D gene TRBD1, 6 bases. The V gene's germline CDR1 is SGHAT and CDR2 FQNNGV. The CDR3 runs 15 residues. The V gene lost 1 base and the J gene lost 3 bases, with 12 bases spanning the gap. The whole variable domain, remainder taken from reference TRBV11-2 and TRBJ2-5, is EAGVAQSPRYKIIEKRQSVAFWCNPISGHATLYWYQQILGQGPKLLIQFQNNGVVDDSQLPKDRFSAERLKGVDSTLKIQPAKLEDSAVYLCASSLVQGREETQYFGPGTRLLVL.

This chain joins TRBV7-2 and TRBJ2-5; unclear D gene. Germline V gene sequence: CDR1 SGHTA, CDR2 FQGNSA. The CDR3 contains 13 residues. Between the trimmed V and J ends, which lost 5 bases and 2 bases, there was a span of 9 bases. The CDR3 reads CASSPSTQETQYF. The CDR3 region has the DNA TGTGCCAGCAGCCCTTCTACTCAAGAGACCCAGTACTTC.

V usage is TRBV28 and J usage is TRBJ1-4, with 8 bases lining up with TRBD1. The CDR3 is 16 amino acids. V lost 2 bases and J lost 12; bases outside the gene matches: 14. CDR1 is MDHEN and CDR2 is SYDVKM in the germline V gene. The CDR3 region is CASSLNFLGQGGELFF. CDR3 DNA: TGTGCCAGCAGTTTAAATTTCCTTGGACAGGGTGGGGAACTGTTTTTT.

The rearrangement uses TRBV7-3 and TRBJ1-1, with TRBD1 as a possible D gene (5 bases). CDR1 is SGHTA, CDR2 FQGTGA, per germline. Trimming stripped 4 bases from V and 4 bases from J, with 10 bases between. This CDR3 region has 13 residues. CDR3 nucleotides: TGTGCCAGCAGCTCGGGACTCGGCACTGAAGCTTTCTTT. Translation: CASSSGLGTEAFF.

The rearrangement joins TRBV2 to TRBJ1-4; no reliable D call. Trimming shortened V by 5 bases and J by 0 bases, and 13 bases separated the two germline ends. Looked up from germline, CDR1 is SNHLY and CDR2 is FYNNEI. This CDR3 comprises 16 residues. CDR3: CASSYRGVATNEKLFF. The CDR3 DNA sequence: TGTGCCAGCAGTTACCGCGGGGTTGCAACTAATGAAAAACTGTTTTTT.

V is TRBV4-1 and J is TRBJ2-7; 7 bases match TRBD1. V gave up 4 bases and J gave up 5 bases; unmatched junction bases: 17. CDR1 and CDR2 (germline): MGHRA, YSYEKL. The CDR3 consists of 17 residues. The chain's CDR3 is CASSLFSSRQGFNEQYF. CDR3 sequence (DNA): TGCGCCAGCAGCCTTTTCTCATCCAGACAGGGTTTTAACGAGCAGTACTTC.

The chain couples TRBV7-9 to TRBJ1-3; D call uncertain. V was clipped by 2 bases and J by 0 bases, with 8 bases between them. The CDR3 is made up of 15 amino acids. Germline CDR1 SEHNR, CDR2 FQNEAQ (reference sequence). As DNA, the CDR3 is TGTGCCAGCAGCTTATTACTGAGCTCTGGAAACACCATATATTTT. Its protein product is CASSLLLSSGNTIYF. The variable domain in full, with the rest retrieved from reference TRBV7-9 and TRBJ1-3, is DTGVSQNPRHKITKRGQNVTFRCDPISEHNRLYWYRQTLGQGPEFLTYFQNEAQLEKSRLLSDRFSAERPKGSFSTLEIQRTEQGDSAMYLCASSLLLSSGNTIYFGEGSWLTVV.

The V call is TRBV7-2, the J call TRBJ2-3, with 11 positions matching TRBD2. The CDR3 spans 16 residues. The trim removed 5 bases at V and 4 bases at J, leaving 8 bases unmatched. The germline V gene has CDR1 SGHTA and CDR2 FQGNSA. The CDR3 is CASSLSSGGAPDTQYF. The DNA of the CDR3 is TGTGCCAGCAGCCTTAGTAGCGGGGGGGCCCCAGATACGCAGTATTTT.

The rearrangement uses TRBV5-1 and TRBJ2-7, with D unclear. In germline, CDR1 is SGHRS, CDR2 YFSETQ. The CDR3 extends over 14 amino acids. V lost 0 bases to trimming and J lost 4 bases, with 11 bases between them. The CDR3 protein is CASSLEATTYEQYF. The CDR3 DNA reads as TGCGCCAGCAGCTTGGAGGCCACTACATACGAGCAGTACTTC.

This clone has only one observation. The rearrangement links TRBV30 to TRBJ1-1; TRBD1 agrees at 7 bases. Germline CDR1 reads GTSNPN; CDR2 reads SVGIG (reference sequence). This CDR3 region has 12 residues. Trimming removed 2 bases from V and 11 bases from J; junction bases left unmatched: 8. The CDR3 reads CAWSTDRVTAFF. CDR3 nucleotide sequence: TGTGCCTGGAGTACTGACAGGGTTACCGCTTTCTTT.

The chain employs TRBV12-5 and TRBJ2-5; 9 nucleotides align to TRBD1. This CDR3 has 18 residues. The V segment lost 2 bases and the J segment 3 bases; nucleotides outside the gene matches: 13. Germline CDR1 is LGHNT and CDR2 is FRNRAP. This CDR3 reads CASGLNPSWGTGKETQYF. In DNA, the CDR3 is TGTGCTAGTGGTTTGAACCCCTCTTGGGGGACAGGGAAAGAGACCCAGTACTTC.

This clone was observed a handful of times. This sequence joins TRBV12-3 or TRBV12-4 and TRBJ2-7, with D possibly TRBD2 on 5 matching bases. Trimming left V 7 bases short and J 5 bases short, with 15 bases between. The CDR3 extends over 13 amino acids. This CDR3 reads CASTPPGVNEQYF. In nucleotides, the CDR3 is TGTGCCAGCACCCCTCCCGGGGTCAACGAGCAGTACTTC.

The gene calls are TRBV18 and TRBJ2-1, with 14 bases matching TRBD2. J gave up 6 bases and V 4 bases, and 2 bases lay outside the gene matches. The CDR3 runs to 15 residues. Per the germline V gene, CDR1 is KGHSH and CDR2 is LQKENI. DNA of the CDR3: TGTGCCAGCTCACTGACTAGCGGGGGGGCCAATGAGCAGTTCTTC. It translates to CASSLTSGGANEQFF.

V usage is TRBV18 and J usage is TRBJ2-3, with 8 bases fitting TRBD1. The CDR3 has 17 amino acids. The V and J ends lost 3 bases and 5 bases, in that order; junction bases with no gene match: 13. The germline V gene encodes CDR1 KGHSH and CDR2 LQKENI. The CDR3 DNA follows: TGTGCCAGCTCACCGCGACTCGGACAGGGAGTCGGAGATACGCAGTATTTT. Translating gives CASSPRLGQGVGDTQYF.

The chain joins TRBV6-2 or TRBV6-3 to TRBJ2-1; 15 bases are shared with TRBD2. Trimming at V came to 1 base and at J to 8 bases, leaving 3 bases not matched to a gene. The germline CDR1 and CDR2 sequences are MNHEY and SVGEGT. This CDR3 region has 16 residues. CDR3 loop: CASSYWTSGGEDEQFF. The CDR3, as DNA: TGTGCCAGCAGTTACTGGACTAGCGGGGGGGAGGATGAGCAGTTCTTC.

The CDR3 DNA reads as TGTGCCAGCAGTCAACAGGGGACAGGGCAAACATACGAGCAGTACTTC. Translation: CASSQQGTGQTYEQYF. The chain has TRBV2 and TRBJ2-7; 9 bases line up with TRBD1. CDR1 and CDR2 (germline): SNHLY, FYNNEI. V was clipped by 5 bases and J by 4 bases; unmatched bases: 12. The CDR3 spans 16 residues.

The V and J genes are TRBV4-2 and TRBJ1-2; 9 nucleotides match TRBD1. Germline CDR1 is LGHNA and CDR2 is YNFKEQ. Unmatched junction bases numbered 3, after V lost 4 bases and J lost 0 bases. The length of the CDR3 is 15 residues. CDR3 DNA sequence: TGTGCCAGCAGCCCCGGACAGGGGCCTAACTATGGCTACACCTTC. Translation gives CASSPGQGPNYGYTF.

The chain recombines TRBV2 with TRBJ2-5; TRBD1 agrees at 10 bases. The CDR3 is 13 residues long. V gave up 4 bases and J gave up 4 bases; unmatched junction bases: 0. The germline V gene has CDR1 SNHLY and CDR2 FYNNEI. CDR3 sequence (DNA): TGTGCCAGCAGTGGACAGGGGGCAGAGACCCAGTACTTC. It translates to CASSGQGAETQYF.

Many counts were recorded for this clone. The chain has TRBV5-1 and TRBJ2-5; possibly TRBD1 for D (5 bases). V lost 1 base and J lost 2, with 9 bases in between. Germline V gene lookup returns CDR1 SGHRS and CDR2 YFSETQ. The CDR3 has 14 residues. The CDR3 DNA sequence: TGCGCCAGCAGCTTGCTCACAGGACAAGAGACCCAGTACTTC. Encoded protein: CASSLLTGQETQYF. Combining the CDR3 with reference TRBV5-1 and TRBJ2-5 gives the whole variable domain KAGVTQTPRYLIKTRGQQVTLSCSPISGHRSVSWYQQTPGQGLQFLFEYFSETQRNKGNFPGRFSGRQFSNSRSEMNVSTLELGDSALYLCASSLLTGQETQYFGPGTRLLVL.

The chain recombines TRBV18 with TRBJ2-7; 7 positions match TRBD1. This CDR3 region has 14 residues. V was pared by 6 bases and J by 2 bases, with 7 bases of the junction left unmatched. Germline V gives CDR1 KGHSH, CDR2 LQKENI. This CDR3 is CASSPRDSAYEQYF. DNA for the CDR3: TGTGCCAGCTCTCCTCGGGACAGTGCCTACGAGCAGTACTTC. The full variable domain, with the rest looked up from reference TRBV18 and TRBJ2-7, is NAGVMQNPRHLVRRRGQEARLRCSPMKGHSHVYWYRQLPEEGLKFMVYLQKENIIDESGMPKERFSAEFPKEGPSILRIQQVVRGDSAAYFCASSPRDSAYEQYFGPGTRLTVT.

This clone was detected a few times. The rearrangement joins TRBV7-9 to TRBJ1-1; D is uncertain. The V and J ends lost 1 base and 10 bases respectively, with 7 bases between them. The CDR3 is made up of 11 amino acids. Germline values: CDR1 SEHNR, CDR2 FQNEAQ (reference sequence). CDR3 coding DNA: TGTGCCAGCAGCTTAGTCTTCGGAGCTTTCTTT. It codes for CASSLVFGAFF.

This chain uses TRBV3-1 (or the pseudogene TRBV3-2) with TRBJ2-5; 7 bases fit TRBD1. The CDR3 is 17 residues long. In germline, CDR1 is LGHDT, CDR2 YNNKEL (reference sequence). Germline trimming cut 4 bases from V and 1 base from J; bases unmatched to any gene: 12. DNA for the CDR3: TGTGCCAGCAGCCCGAGGACAGGCCTAAAAGTCCAAGAGACCCAGTACTTC. Translating it yields CASSPRTGLKVQETQYF.

The genes are TRBV7-2 and TRBJ1-2; D might be TRBD1 (6 bases). Germline values: CDR1 SGHTA, CDR2 FQGNSA. The CDR3 has 13 residues. V dropped 4 bases and J dropped 3 bases, with 9 bases sitting between them. CDR3 protein: CASSSNRDYGYTF. In nucleotides, the CDR3 is TGTGCCAGCAGCTCAAACAGGGACTATGGCTACACCTTC.

This chain uses TRBV6-6 with TRBJ1-2, with a tentative D call TRBD1 (6 bases). The CDR3 has 11 residues. Trimming left V 8 bases short and J 7 bases short, with 11 bases between. In germline, CDR1 is MNHNY, CDR2 SVGAGI (reference sequence). DNA for the CDR3: TGTGCCAGCTCTACAGGGATTGGCTACACCTTC. Amino acid sequence: CASSTGIGYTF.

This chain uses TRBV10-3 with TRBJ2-5; 8 bases align to TRBD2. The V gene end was trimmed by 6 bases and the J gene end by 1 base; junction bases not matched to a gene: 1. The germline CDR1 and CDR2 sequences are ENHRY and SYGVKD. The CDR3 runs to 13 residues. In nucleotides, the CDR3 is TGTGCCATCAGGCGGGAGGTCCAAGAGACCCAGTACTTC. As protein: CAIRREVQETQYF.

The chain couples TRBV21-1 to TRBJ2-1; TRBD2, as called in the table, went unchecked against the DNA. TRBV21-1 is reported as a pseudogene. CDR3 length equals 17 residues. CDR3 loop: CASSKVLAGSSYNEQFF. The DNA of the CDR3 is TGTGCCAGCAGCAAAGTCCTAGCGGGTAGCTCCTACAATGAGCAGTTCTTC.

This chain uses TRBV7-9 with TRBJ1-2; D perhaps matches TRBD1 (6 bases). The germline V gene has CDR1 SEHNR and CDR2 FQNEAQ (reference sequence). V was pared by 6 bases and J by 6 bases, with 17 bases between. The CDR3 contains 14 residues. The CDR3 here is CASSLTGAVDGYTF. CDR3 in DNA: TGTGCCAGCAGTTTGACAGGTGCCGTGGATGGCTACACCTTC.

CDR3 bases: TGCGCCAGCAGCCCACAGGGGGCACTAGCCAAAAACATTCAGTACTTC. This codes for CASSPQGALAKNIQYF. The chain has TRBV5-1 and TRBJ2-4; the match to TRBD1 covers 9 bases. The ends lost 4 bases at V and 0 bases at J; junction bases unmatched: 5. CDR1 is SGHRS, CDR2 YFSETQ, per germline. The CDR3 extends over 16 amino acids.

The chain links TRBV7-2 to TRBJ2-1, with TRBD2 matching over 8 bases. Looked up from germline, CDR1 is SGHTA and CDR2 is FQGNSA. The CDR3 contains 17 residues. V trimming: 1 base; J trimming: 4 bases; junction bases outside the gene matches: 9. The CDR3 region has the DNA TGTGCCAGCAGCTTAGTGGGCCTAGCGGGTGATTACAATGAGCAGTTCTTC. The encoded protein is CASSLVGLAGDYNEQFF.